This entry concerns a single TCR beta chain. What it binds is unknown. Here immunoSEQ multiplex PCR was the method, and the copy in TCRdb shows in-frame clones only, minus some. There are about 65,000 clones in the sample; about nine tenths occur only once, and 0.38% lies in the top ten. The data derive from a study of OX40 agonist ivuxolimab in advanced cancers. Study-wide context: The diagnoses of dose-escalation patients were hepatocellular carcinoma, melanoma, renal cell or head and neck cancer. Study results and caveats: It was also the case that some nonresponders had low normalized T-cell clonal expansion. At 0.1 to 3.0 mg/kg and by week 6, clonal expansion occurred in CD4+ and CD8+ blood T cells. In CD8+ T cells, expanded clones were on average more numerous than in CD4+.

V shed 2 bases and J shed 0 bases, with 17 bases lying between them. CDR3 length: 18 amino acids. The germline gives CDR1 ENHRY, CDR2 SYGVKD. The source of this sequence is an adult with an advanced solid tumor such as melanoma, head and neck, liver or kidney cancer. Source: CD4+ or CD8+ T cells sorted from blood, taken in a trial of the OX40 agonist ivuxolimab. This chain uses TRBV10-3 with TRBJ1-5; a possible D gene is TRBD1 (5 bases). For the CDR3, the DNA is TGTGCCATCAGTGAGAGAGGGGCAGTCTCGGCTAGCAATCAGCCCCAGCATTTT. Protein product: CAISERGAVSASNQPQHF.